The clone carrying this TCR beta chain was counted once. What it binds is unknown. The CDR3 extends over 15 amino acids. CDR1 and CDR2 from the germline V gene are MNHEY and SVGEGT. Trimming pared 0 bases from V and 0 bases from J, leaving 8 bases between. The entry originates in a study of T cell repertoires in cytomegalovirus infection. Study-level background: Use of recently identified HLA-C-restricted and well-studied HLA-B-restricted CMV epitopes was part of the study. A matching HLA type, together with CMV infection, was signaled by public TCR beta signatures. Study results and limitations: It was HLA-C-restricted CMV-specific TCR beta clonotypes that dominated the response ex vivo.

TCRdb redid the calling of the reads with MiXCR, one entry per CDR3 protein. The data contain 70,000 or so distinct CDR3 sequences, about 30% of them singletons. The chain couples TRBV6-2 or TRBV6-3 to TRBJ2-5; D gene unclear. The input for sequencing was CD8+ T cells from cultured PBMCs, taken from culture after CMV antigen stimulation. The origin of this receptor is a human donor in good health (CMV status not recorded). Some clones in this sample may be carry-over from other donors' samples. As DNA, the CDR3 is TGTGCCAGCAGTTACTCGACTGATTACCAAGAGACCCAGTACTTC. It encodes CASSYSTDYQETQYF.